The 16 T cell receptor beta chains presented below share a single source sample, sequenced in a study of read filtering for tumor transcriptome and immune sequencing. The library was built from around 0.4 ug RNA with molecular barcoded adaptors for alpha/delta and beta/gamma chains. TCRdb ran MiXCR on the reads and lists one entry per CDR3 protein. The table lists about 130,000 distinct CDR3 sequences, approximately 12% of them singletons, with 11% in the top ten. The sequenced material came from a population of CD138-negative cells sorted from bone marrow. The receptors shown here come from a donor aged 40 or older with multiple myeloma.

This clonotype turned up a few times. CDR3 coding DNA: TGTGCCAGCAGTTTATTGGCCGCCTACACCGGGGAGCTGTTTTTT. Protein product: CASSLLAAYTGELFF. This chain uses TRBV27 with TRBJ2-2; D not resolved. The CDR3 totals 15 residues. The germline V and J ends were trimmed by 1 base and 3 bases, with 9 bases remaining between them. Germline V gene lookup returns CDR1 MNHEY and CDR2 SMNVEV (reference sequence).

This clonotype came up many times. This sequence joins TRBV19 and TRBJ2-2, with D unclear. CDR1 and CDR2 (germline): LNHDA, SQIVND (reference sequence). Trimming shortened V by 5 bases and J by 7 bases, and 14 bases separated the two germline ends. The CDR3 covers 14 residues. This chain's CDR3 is CASSPSWGVGELFF. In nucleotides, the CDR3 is TGTGCCAGTAGTCCCTCGTGGGGTGTCGGGGAGCTGTTTTTT.

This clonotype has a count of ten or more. The chain's CDR3 is CASSDLAGTNTGELFF. The CDR3 bases are TGTGCCAGCAGTGACTTAGCGGGGACGAACACCGGGGAGCTGTTTTTT. This chain connects TRBV2 to TRBJ2-2, with 8 bases aligning to TRBD2. Germline CDR1 SNHLY, CDR2 FYNNEI. The CDR3 totals 16 residues. With V trimmed by 3 bases and J by 0 bases, 3 bases remained unmatched.

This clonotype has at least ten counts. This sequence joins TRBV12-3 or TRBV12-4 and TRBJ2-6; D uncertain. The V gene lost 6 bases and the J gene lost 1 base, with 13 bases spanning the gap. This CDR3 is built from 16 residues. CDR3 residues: CASSPIGTSGANVLTF. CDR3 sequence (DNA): TGTGCCAGCAGCCCAATCGGTACTTCTGGGGCCAACGTCCTGACTTTC.

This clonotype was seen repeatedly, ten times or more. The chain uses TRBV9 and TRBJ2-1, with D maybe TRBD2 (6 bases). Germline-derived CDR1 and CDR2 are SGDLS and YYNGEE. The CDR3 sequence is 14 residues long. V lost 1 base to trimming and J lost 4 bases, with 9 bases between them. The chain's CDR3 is CASSVRAGYNEQFF. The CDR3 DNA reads TGTGCCAGCAGCGTAAGGGCGGGGTACAATGAGCAGTTCTTC.

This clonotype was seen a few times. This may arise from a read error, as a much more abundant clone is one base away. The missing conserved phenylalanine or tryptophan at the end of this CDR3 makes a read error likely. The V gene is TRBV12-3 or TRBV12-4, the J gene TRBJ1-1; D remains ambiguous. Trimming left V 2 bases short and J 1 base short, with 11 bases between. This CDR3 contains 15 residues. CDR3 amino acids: CASSLSGRSNTEAFS. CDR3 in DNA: TGTGCCAGCAGTTTAAGCGGCAGATCGAACACTGAAGCTTTCTCT.

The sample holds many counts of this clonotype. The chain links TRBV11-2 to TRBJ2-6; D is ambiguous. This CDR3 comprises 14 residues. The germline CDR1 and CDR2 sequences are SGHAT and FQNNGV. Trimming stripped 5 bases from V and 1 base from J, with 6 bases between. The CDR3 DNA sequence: TGTGCCAGCAGCAAGGGATCTGGGGCCAACGTCCTGACTTTC. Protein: CASSKGSGANVLTF.

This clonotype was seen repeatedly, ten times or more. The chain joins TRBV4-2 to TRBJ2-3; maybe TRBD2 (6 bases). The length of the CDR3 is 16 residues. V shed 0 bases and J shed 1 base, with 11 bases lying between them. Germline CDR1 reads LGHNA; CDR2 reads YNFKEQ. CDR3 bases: TGTGCCAGCAGCCAAGACCTTCCTAGCGGCACAGATACGCAGTATTTT. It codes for CASSQDLPSGTDTQYF.

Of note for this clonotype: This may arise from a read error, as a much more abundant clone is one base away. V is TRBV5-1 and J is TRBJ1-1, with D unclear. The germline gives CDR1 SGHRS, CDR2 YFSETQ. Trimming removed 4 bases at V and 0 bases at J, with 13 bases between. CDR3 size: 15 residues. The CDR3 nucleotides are TGCGCCAGCAGCATCGGGTCGTTTCTGAACACTGAAGCTTTCTTT. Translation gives CASSIGSFLNTEAFF.

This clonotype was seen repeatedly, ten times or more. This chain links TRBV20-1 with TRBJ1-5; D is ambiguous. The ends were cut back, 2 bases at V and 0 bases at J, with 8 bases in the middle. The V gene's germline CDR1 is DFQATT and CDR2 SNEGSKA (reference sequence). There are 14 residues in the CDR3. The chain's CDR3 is CSARKDYSNQPQHF. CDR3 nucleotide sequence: TGCAGTGCTAGAAAGGATTATAGCAATCAGCCCCAGCATTTT.

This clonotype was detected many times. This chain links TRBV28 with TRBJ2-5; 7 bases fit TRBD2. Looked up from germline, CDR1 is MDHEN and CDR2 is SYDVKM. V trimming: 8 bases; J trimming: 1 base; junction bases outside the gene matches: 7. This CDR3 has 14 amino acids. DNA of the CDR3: TGTGCCAGCGCGGACGGGGGGTCCCAAGAGACCCAGTACTTC. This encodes CASADGGSQETQYF.

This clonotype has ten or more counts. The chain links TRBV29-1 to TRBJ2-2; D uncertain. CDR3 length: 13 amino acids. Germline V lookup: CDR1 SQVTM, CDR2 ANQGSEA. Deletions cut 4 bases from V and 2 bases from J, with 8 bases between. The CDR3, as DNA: TGCAGCGTTGCGGTACCAAACACCGGGGAGCTGTTTTTT. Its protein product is CSVAVPNTGELFF.

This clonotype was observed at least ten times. The CDR3 nucleotides read TGTGCCACCAGTGGCCGGGACATTTACTACAATGAGCAGTTCTTC. Translation gives CATSGRDIYYNEQFF. The chain carries TRBV24-1 and TRBJ2-1, with D possibly being TRBD1 (6 bases). This CDR3 spans 15 amino acids. The V end lost 5 bases, the J end lost 3 bases, and 13 bases lay between the germline ends. CDR1 KGHDR and CDR2 SFDVKD come from the germline V gene.

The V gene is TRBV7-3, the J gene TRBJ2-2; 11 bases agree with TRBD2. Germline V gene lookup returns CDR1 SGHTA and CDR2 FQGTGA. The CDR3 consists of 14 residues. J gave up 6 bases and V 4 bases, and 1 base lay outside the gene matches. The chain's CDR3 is CASSWTSGPGELFF. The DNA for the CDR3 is TGTGCCAGCAGCTGGACTAGCGGGCCCGGGGAGCTGTTTTTT.

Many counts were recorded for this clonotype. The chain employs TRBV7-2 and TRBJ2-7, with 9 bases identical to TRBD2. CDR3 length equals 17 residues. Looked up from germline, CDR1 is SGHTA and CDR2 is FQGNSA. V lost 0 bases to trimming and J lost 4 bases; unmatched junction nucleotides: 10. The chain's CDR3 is CASSLALAREGPYEQYF. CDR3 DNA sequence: TGTGCCAGCAGCTTAGCGCTGGCGCGGGAGGGCCCATACGAGCAGTACTTC.

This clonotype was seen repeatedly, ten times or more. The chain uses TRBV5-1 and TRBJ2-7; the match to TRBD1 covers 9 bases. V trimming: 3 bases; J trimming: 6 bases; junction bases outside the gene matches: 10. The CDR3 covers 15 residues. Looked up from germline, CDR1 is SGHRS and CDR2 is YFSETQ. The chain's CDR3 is CASSSPGQGQFEQYF. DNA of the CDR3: TGCGCCAGCAGCTCTCCGGGACAGGGTCAATTCGAGCAGTACTTC.